The present entry profiles one T cell receptor (beta chain) with its context. Antigen specificity is unknown. Treatment defined: about 20 received Ad26.COV2.S at low or high dose, single or two shots; about five received placebo; per-sample allocation not given. Each sample was drawn 63 days after the first injection (of vaccine or placebo). The sample is drawn from a study of Ad26.COV2.S vaccination and SARS-CoV-2 variants. Looking at the study overall: Vaccine-arm donor from the placebo-controlled COV1001 Ad26.COV2.S trial. The vaccine Ad26.COV2.S was put into the muscle once, or twice with 56 days between. Findings and caveats of the study: An underestimation of total T cell responses may have resulted from the TCR breadth and depth analyses.

This CDR3 comprises 18 residues. CDR1 and CDR2 from the germline V gene are MNHEY and SMNVEV (reference sequence). The J segment lost 2 bases and the V segment lost 2 bases, leaving 9 bases of the junction unmatched. Generated by immunoSEQ multiplex PCR, the TCRdb table keeps only in-frame clones and is missing some. Of about 350,000 clones detected, 75% to 90% appear once; the ten largest clones hold approximately 12%. This TCR was recovered from a person aged 18-65 years who received the Ad26.COV2.S COVID-19 vaccine or a placebo. The specimen comprised peripheral blood, sampled in a trial of Ad26.COV2.S vaccine versus placebo. The rearrangement uses TRBV27 and TRBJ2-6; 7 bases are shared with TRBD1. The CDR3 DNA reads TGTGCCAGCAGTTTAGTTGGGACAGAGCTAGCTGGGGCCAACGTCCTGACTTTC. Residues: CASSLVGTELAGANVLTF.